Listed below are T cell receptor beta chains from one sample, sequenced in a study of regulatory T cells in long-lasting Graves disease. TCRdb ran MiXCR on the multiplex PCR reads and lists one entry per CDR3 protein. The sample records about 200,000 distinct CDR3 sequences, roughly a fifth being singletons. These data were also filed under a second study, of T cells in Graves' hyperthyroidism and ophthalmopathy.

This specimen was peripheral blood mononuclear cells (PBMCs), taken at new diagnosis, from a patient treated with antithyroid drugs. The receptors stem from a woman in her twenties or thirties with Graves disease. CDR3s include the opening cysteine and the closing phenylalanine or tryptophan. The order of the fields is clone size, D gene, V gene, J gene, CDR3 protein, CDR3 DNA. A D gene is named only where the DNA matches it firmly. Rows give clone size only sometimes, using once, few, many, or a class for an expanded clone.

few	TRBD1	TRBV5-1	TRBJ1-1	CASSPGTGIGNTEAFF	TGCGCCAGCAGCCCCGGGACAGGGATTGGGAACACTGAAGCTTTCTTT
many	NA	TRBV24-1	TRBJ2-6	CATSSGDSGANVLTF	TGTGCCACCTCCTCAGGGGACTCTGGGGCCAACGTCCTGACTTTC
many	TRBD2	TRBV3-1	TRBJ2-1	CASSLGGIVSYNEQFF	TGTGCCAGCAGCCTGGGGGGGATAGTCTCCTACAATGAGCAGTTCTTC
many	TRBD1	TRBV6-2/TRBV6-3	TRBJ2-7	CASRSRFGQAVDEQYF	TGTGCCAGCAGATCCCGGTTCGGACAGGCCGTAGACGAGCAGTACTTC
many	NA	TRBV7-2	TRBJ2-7	CASSLVQGAYEQYF	TGTGCCAGCAGCTTAGTACAGGGCGCCTACGAGCAGTACTTC
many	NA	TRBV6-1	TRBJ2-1	CASTGSNEQFF	TGTGCCAGCACTGGGAGTAATGAGCAGTTCTTC
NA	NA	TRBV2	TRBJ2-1	CASSDGGDNEQFF	TGTGCCAGCAGTGACGGGGGAGATAATGAGCAGTTCTTC
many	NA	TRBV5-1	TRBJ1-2	CASSPQAYYGYTF	TGTGCCAGCAGCCCACAGGCTTACTATGGCTACACCTTC
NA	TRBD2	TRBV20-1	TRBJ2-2	CSAANSGSSGELFF	TGCAGTGCTGCCAATAGCGGGAGCTCCGGGGAGCTGTTTTTT
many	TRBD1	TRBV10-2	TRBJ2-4	CASSGQGDIQYF	TGCGCCAGCAGCGGACAGGGGGACATTCAGTACTTC
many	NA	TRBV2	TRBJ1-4	CASRGRAEKLFF	TGTGCCAGCAGGGGGAGGGCTGAAAAACTGTTTTTT
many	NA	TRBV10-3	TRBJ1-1	CAISRGSNTEAFF	TGTGCCATCAGTAGGGGCTCCAACACTGAAGCTTTCTTT
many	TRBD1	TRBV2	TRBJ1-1	CAIVGAGQGPPVSGNTEAFF	TGTGCCATCGTCGGTGCGGGACAGGGGCCGCCGGTGAGTGGGAACACTGAAGCTTTCTTT
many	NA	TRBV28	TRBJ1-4	CASSFGAAAHEKLFF	TGTGCCAGCAGTTTCGGCGCAGCAGCCCATGAAAAACTGTTTTTT
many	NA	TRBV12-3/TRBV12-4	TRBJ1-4	CASRMVTNEKLFF	TGTGCCAGCAGGATGGTTACTAATGAAAAACTGTTTTTT
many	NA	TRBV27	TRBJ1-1	CASSRWDRPNTEAFF	TGTGCCAGCAGTCGGTGGGACCGACCCAACACTGAAGCTTTCTTT
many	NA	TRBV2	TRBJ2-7	CASNRDSPYEQYF	TGTGCCAGCAATCGCGACAGCCCGTACGAGCAGTACTTC
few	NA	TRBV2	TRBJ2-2	CASRPGLANTGELFF	TGTGCCAGCCGACCGGGACTGGCTAACACCGGGGAGCTGTTTTTT
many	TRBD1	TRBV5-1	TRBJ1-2	CASSEGQVYGYTF	TGCGCCAGCAGCGAAGGACAGGTTTATGGCTACACCTTC
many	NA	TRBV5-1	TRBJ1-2	CASSLGTVPPNYGYTF	TGCGCCAGCAGCTTGGGGACAGTTCCCCCTAACTATGGCTACACCTTC
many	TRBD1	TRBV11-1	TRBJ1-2	CASAPWGTGDGYTF	TGTGCCAGCGCACCTTGGGGGACAGGGGATGGCTACACCTTC
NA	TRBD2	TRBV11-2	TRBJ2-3	CASSLALAGVTDTQYF	TGTGCCAGCAGCTTAGCACTAGCGGGAGTCACAGATACGCAGTATTTT
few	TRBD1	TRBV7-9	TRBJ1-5	CASSLGTGGRQPQHF	TGTGCCAGCAGCTTAGGTACAGGGGGCCGTCAGCCCCAGCATTTT
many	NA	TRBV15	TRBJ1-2	CATSREGGVGGYTF	TGTGCCACCAGCAGAGAAGGAGGGGTGGGAGGCTACACCTTC
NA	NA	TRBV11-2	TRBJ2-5	CASSLIWPLQETQYF	TGTGCCAGCAGCTTAATTTGGCCACTACAAGAGACCCAGTACTTC
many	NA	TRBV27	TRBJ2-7	CASSLDGPGGSYEQYF	TGTGCCAGCAGTTTAGACGGCCCGGGCGGCTCCTACGAGCAGTACTTC
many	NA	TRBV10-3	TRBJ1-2	CAIRETLGNYGYTF	TGTGCCATCAGGGAGACTCTTGGGAACTATGGCTACACCTTC
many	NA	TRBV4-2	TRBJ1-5	CASSQASGAQHF	TGTGCCAGCAGCCAAGCGTCGGGAGCCCAGCATTTT
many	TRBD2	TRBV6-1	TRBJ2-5	CASRRAGKETQYF	TGTGCCAGCAGGAGAGCGGGAAAAGAGACCCAGTACTTC
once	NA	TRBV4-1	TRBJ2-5	CASSQLGSKLGTQYF	TGCGCCAGCAGCCAATTGGGGTCAAAGTTGGGGACCCAGTACTTC
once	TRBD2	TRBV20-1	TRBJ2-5	CSARDPSGRDQETQYF	TGCAGTGCTAGAGATCCTAGCGGGAGAGACCAAGAGACCCAGTACTTC
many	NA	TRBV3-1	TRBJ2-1	CASSRTNNEQFF	TGTGCCAGCAGCCGGACTAACAATGAGCAGTTCTTC
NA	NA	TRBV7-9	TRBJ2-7	CASSFVGTGASVYF	NA
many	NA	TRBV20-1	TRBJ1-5	CSAREGSSNQPQHF	TGCAGTGCTAGAGAGGGGTCGAGCAATCAGCCCCAGCATTTT
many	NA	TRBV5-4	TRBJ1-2	CASSSTGLSYGYTF	TGTGCCAGCAGCTCCACAGGGCTCTCCTATGGCTACACCTTC
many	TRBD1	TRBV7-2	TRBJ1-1	CASSPEGTGVSEAFF	TGTGCCAGCAGCCCGGAGGGGACAGGCGTGTCTGAAGCTTTCTTT
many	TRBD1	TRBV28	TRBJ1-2	CASSPQGAGGYGYTF	TGTGCCAGCAGCCCACAGGGGGCGGGTGGCTATGGCTACACCTTC
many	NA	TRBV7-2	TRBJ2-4	CASSPPTNLAKNIQYF	TGTGCCAGCAGCCCCCCCACGAACCTAGCCAAAAACATTCAGTACTTC
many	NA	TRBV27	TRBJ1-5	CASSYDGTRPQHF	TGTGCCAGCAGTTACGACGGGACTAGGCCCCAGCATTTT
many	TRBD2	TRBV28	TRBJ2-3	CASSPSGPITDTQYF	TGTGCCAGCAGTCCTAGCGGCCCGATCACAGATACGCAGTATTTT